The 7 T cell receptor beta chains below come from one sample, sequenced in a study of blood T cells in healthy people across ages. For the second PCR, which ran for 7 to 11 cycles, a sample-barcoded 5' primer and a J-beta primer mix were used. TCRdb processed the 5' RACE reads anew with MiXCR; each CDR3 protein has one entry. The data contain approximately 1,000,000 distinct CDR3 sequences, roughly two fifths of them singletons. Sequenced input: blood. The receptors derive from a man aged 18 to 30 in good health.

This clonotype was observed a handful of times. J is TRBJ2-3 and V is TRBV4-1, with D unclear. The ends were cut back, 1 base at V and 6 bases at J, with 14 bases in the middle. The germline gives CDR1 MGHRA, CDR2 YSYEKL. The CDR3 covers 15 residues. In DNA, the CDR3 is TGCGCCAGCAGCCAAGTGGGGTCTCGGGTGGATACGCAGTATTTT. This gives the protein CASSQVGSRVDTQYF.

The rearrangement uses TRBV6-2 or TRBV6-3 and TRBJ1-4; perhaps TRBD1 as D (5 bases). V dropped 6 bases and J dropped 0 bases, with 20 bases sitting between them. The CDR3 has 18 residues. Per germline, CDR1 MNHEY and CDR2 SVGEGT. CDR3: CASRSGTSDVATNEKLFF. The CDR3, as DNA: TGTGCCAGCAGGTCCGGGACGTCCGACGTTGCAACTAATGAAAAACTGTTTTTT.

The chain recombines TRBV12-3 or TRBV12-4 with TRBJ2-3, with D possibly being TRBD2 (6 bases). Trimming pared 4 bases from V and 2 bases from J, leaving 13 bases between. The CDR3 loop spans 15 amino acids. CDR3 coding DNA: TGTGCCAGCAGTTCCGCCCGGGGGACCACAGATACGCAGTATTTT. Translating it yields CASSSARGTTDTQYF.

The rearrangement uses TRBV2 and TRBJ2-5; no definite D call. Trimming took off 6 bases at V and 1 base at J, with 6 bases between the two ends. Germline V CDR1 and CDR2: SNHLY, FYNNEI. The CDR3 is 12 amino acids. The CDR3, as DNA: TGTGCCAGCAGGGAACTCCAAGAGACCCAGTACTTC. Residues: CASRELQETQYF.

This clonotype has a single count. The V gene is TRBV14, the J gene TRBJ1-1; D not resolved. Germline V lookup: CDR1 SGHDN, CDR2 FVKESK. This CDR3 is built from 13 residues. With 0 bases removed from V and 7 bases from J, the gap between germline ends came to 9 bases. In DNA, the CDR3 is TGTGCCAGCAGCCAAGATCCCGGGGATGAAGCTTTCTTT. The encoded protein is CASSQDPGDEAFF.

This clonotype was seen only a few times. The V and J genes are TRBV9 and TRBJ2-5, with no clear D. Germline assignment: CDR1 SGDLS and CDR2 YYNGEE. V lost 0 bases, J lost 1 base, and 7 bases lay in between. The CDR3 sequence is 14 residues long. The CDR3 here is CASSVAGSQETQYF. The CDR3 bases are TGTGCCAGCAGCGTAGCTGGGTCCCAAGAGACCCAGTACTTC.

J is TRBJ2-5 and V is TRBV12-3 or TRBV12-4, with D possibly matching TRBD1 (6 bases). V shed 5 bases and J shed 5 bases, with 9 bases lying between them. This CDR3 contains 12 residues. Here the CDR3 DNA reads TGTGCCAGCAGTAGGGACATCGAGACCCAGTACTTC. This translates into CASSRDIETQYF.